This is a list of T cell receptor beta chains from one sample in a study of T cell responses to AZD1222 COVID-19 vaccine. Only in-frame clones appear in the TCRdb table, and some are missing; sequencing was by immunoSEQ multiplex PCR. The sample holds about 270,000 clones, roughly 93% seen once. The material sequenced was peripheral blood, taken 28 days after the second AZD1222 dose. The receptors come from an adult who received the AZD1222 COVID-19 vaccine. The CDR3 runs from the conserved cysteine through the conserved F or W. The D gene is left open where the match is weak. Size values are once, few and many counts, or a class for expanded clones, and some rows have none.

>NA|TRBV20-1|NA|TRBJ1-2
TGCAGTGCTAGGTTTCAGCCTGGCTACACCTTC
CSARFQPGYTF
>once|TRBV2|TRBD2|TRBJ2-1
TGTGCCAGCAGTCAGACCCCGGGGGGGGTTTATTACAATGAGCAGTTCTTC
CASSQTPGGVYYNEQFF
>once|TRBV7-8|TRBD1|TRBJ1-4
TGTGCCAGCAGTCGGGACAGGGGGAGGCCTAATGAAAAACTGTTTTTT
CASSRDRGRPNEKLFF
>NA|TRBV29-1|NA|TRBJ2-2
TGCAGTGTAAGGGGAAGCCCGTACACCGGGGAGCTGTTTTTT
CSVRGSPYTGELFF
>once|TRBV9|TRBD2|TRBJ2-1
TGTGCCAGCAGCGTCGGGACTAGCGGGGGAAGTGAGCAGTTCTTC
CASSVGTSGGSEQFF
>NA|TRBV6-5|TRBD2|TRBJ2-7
TGTGCCAGCAGCGGACTAGCGGGGGGATACGAGCAGTACTTC
CASSGLAGGYEQYF
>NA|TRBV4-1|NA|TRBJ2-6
TGCGCCAGCAGCCAAGATAAGAGTGCTGGGGCCAACGTCCTGACTTTC
CASSQDKSAGANVLTF
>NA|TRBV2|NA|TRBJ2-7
TGTGCCAGCAGCGGACTGCACGAGCAGTACTTC
CASSGLHEQYF
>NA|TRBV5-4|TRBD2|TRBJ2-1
TGTGCCAGCAGCTTTGAGGGAGGGCCCTACAATGAGCAGTTCTTC
CASSFEGGPYNEQFF
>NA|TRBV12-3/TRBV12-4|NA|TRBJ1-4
TGTGCCAGCCAGAATAGGGATGAAAAACTGTTTTTT
CASQNRDEKLFF
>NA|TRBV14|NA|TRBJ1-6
TGTGCCAGCAGCCCCTGGACGGGAAATTCACCCCTCCACTTT
CASSPWTGNSPLHF
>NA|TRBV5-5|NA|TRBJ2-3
TGTGCCAGCAGCTTCCCGACTAGCACAGATACGCAGTATTTT
CASSFPTSTDTQYF
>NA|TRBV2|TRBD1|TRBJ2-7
TGTGCCAGCAGCAGACAAACAGGGGCCCCCGACGAGCAGTACTTC
CASSRQTGAPDEQYF
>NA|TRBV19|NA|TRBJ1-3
TGTGCCAGTAGTCCTGGGGGCAGCCTCTTCTCTGGAAACACCATATATTTT
CASSPGGSLFSGNTIYF
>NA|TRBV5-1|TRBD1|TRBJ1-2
TGCGCCAGCAGCAGGACAGGGGTGGACTATGGCTACACCTTC
CASSRTGVDYGYTF
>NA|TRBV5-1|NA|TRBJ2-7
TGCGCCAGCAGCTTGCCGAACTACGAGCAGTACTTC
CASSLPNYEQYF
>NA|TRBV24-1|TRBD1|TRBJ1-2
TGTGCCACCAGTGATCGGACAGGGACCCCTACATCGGGCTACACCTTC
CATSDRTGTPTSGYTF
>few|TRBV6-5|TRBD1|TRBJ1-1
TGTGCCAGCAGTCTGCGACAGGGGCCCTCTGAAGCTTTCTTT
CASSLRQGPSEAFF
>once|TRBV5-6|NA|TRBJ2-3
TGTGCCAGCAGCTTACCGATAACAGAAGGCACAGATACGCAGTATTTT
CASSLPITEGTDTQYF
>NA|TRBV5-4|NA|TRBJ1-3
TGTGCCAGCAGCTTGGCCGGGTCCGGGAACACCATATATTTT
CASSLAGSGNTIYF
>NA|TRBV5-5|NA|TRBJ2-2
TGTGCCAGCAGCTTGGGGGCTAGGACGAACACCGGGGAGCTGTTTTTT
CASSLGARTNTGELFF
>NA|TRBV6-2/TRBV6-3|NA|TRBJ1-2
TGTGCCAGCAGTTACTCCCAACAGAACTATGGCTACACCTTC
CASSYSQQNYGYTF
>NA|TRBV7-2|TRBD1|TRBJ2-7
TGTGCCAGCAGCTTCGACAGGGGAAGAAACTACGAGCAGTACTTC
CASSFDRGRNYEQYF
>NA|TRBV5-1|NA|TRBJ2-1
TGCGCCAGCAGCCCGGTAGGAGGTGAGCAGTTCTTC
CASSPVGGEQFF
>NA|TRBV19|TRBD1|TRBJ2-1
TGTGCCAGTAGGGGGGGGACAGGGATCTACAATGAGCAGTTCTTC
CASRGGTGIYNEQFF
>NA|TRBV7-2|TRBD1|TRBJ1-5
TGTGCCAGCAGCTTAACGACAGGGGGCGGTCAGCCCCAGCATTTT
CASSLTTGGGQPQHF
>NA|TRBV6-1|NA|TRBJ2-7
TGTGCCAGCCGAGGGGCTGGGGACTCCTACGAGCAGTACTTC
CASRGAGDSYEQYF
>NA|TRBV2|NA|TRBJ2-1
TGTGCCAGCAGCCCCCGGGGAATGTCCTACAATGAGCAGTTCTTC
CASSPRGMSYNEQFF
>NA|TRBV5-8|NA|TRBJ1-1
TGTGCCAGCAGCTTACAGCTCACTGAAGCTTTCTTT
CASSLQLTEAFF
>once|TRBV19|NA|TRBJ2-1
TGTGCCAGTAGTATAGGGGCTTCGGGAGACCCCAATGAGCAGTTCTTC
CASSIGASGDPNEQFF
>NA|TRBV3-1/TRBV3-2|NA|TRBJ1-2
TGTGCCAGCAGCCAAGGAATCAGATCTGGCTACACCTTC
CASSQGIRSGYTF